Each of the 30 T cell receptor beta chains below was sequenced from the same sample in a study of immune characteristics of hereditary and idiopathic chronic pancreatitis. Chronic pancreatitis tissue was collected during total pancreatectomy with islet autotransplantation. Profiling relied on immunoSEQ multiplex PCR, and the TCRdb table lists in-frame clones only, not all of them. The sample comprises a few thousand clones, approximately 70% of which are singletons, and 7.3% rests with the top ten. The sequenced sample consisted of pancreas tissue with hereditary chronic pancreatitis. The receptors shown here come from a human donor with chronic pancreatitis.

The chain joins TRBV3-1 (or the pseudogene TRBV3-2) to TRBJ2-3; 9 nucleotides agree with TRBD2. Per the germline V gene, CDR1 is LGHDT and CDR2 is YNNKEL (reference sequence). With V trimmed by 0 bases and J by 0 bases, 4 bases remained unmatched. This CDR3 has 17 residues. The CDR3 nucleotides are TGTGCCAGCAGCCAAGAGTGGCTAGCGGGGAGCACAGATACGCAGTATTTT. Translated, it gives CASSQEWLAGSTDTQYF.

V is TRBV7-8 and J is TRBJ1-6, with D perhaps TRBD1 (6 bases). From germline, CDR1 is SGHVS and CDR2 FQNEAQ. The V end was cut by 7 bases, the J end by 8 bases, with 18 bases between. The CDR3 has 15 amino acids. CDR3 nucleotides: TGTGCCAGCACCCTAGGGGGTGGGAGGGATTCACCCCTCCACTTT. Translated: CASTLGGGRDSPLHF.

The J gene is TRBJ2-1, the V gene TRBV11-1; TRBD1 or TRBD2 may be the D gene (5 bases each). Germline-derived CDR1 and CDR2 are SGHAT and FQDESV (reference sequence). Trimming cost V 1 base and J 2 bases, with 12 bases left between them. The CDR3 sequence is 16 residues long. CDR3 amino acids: CASSLGGSVAYNEQFF. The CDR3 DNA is TGTGCCAGCAGCTTAGGGGGGTCAGTAGCCTACAATGAGCAGTTCTTC.

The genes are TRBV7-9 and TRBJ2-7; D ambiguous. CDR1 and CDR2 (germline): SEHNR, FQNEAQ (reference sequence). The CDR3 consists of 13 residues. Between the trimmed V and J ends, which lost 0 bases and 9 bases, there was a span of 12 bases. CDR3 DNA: TGTGCCAGCAGCTTAGCTCCCTCACTGGTGCAGTACGTC. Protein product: CASSLAPSLVQYV.

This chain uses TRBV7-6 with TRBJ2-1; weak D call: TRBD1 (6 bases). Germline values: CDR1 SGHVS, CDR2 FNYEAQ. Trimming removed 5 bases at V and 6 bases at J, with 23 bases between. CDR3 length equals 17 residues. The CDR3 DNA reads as TGTGCCAGCAGCCAAGCAGAGCACAGGGTTCTCCTCAATGAGCAGTTCTTC. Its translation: CASSQAEHRVLLNEQFF.

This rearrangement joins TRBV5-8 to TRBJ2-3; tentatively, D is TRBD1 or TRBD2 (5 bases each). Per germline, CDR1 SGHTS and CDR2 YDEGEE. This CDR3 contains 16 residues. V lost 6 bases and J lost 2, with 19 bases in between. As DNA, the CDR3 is TGTGCCAGCACCGTGGGGGTGCGGCTTTCCACAGATACGCAGTATTTT. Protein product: CASTVGVRLSTDTQYF.

The chain's CDR3 is CASSSQTGGSSPLHF. DNA for the CDR3: TGTGCCAGCAGCTCGCAAACAGGGGGCAGTTCACCCCTCCACTTT. The V and J genes are TRBV7-6 and TRBJ1-6; 9 bases line up with TRBD1. J was trimmed by 9 bases and V by 4 bases; bases with no gene match: 7. Germline V gene data show CDR1 as SGHVS and CDR2 as FNYEAQ. CDR3 length equals 15 residues.

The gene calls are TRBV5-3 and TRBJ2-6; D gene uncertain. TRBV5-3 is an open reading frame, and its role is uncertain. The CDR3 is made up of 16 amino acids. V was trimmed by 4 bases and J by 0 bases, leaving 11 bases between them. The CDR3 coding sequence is TGTGCCAGAAGCCGGTACCCGAGCTCTGGGGCCAACGTCCTGACTTTC. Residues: CARSRYPSSGANVLTF.

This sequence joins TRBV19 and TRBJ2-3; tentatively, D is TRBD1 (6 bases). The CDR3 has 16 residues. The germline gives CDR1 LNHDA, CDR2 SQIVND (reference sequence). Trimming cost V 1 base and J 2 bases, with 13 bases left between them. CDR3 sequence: CASSIVGATITDTQYF. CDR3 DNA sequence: TGTGCCAGTAGTATAGTGGGGGCGACTATCACAGATACGCAGTATTTT. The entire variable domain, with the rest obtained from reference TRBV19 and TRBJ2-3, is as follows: DGGITQSPKYLFRKEGQNVTLSCEQNLNHDAMYWYRQDPGQGLRLIYYSQIVNDFQKGDIAEGYSVSREKKESFPLTVTSAQKNPTAFYLCASSIVGATITDTQYFGPGTRLTVL.

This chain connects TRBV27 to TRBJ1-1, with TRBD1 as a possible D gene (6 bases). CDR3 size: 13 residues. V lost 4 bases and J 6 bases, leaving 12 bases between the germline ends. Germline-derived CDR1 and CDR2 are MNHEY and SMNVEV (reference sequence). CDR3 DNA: TGTGCCAGCAGTTCCCCCCGGGGGCCTGAAGCTTTCTTT. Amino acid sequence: CASSSPRGPEAFF.

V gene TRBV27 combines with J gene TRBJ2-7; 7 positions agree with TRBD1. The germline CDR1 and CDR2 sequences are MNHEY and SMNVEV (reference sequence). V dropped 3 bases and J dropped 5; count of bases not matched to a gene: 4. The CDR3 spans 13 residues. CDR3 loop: CASSFNRGHEQYV. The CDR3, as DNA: TGTGCCAGCAGTTTTAACAGGGGCCACGAGCAGTACGTC.

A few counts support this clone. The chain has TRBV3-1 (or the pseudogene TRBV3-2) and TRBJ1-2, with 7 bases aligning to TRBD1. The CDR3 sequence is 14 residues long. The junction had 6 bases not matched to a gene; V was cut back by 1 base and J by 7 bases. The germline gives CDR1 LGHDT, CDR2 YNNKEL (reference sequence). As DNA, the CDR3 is TGTGCCAGCAGCCAAGGGTTGTACAGGGGTGGCTACACCTTC. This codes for CASSQGLYRGGYTF.

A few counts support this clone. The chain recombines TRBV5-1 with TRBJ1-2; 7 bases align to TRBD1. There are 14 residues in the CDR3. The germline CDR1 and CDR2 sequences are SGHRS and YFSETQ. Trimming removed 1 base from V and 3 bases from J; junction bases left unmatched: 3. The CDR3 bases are TGCGCCAGCAGCTTGCGGCAGGGGGACTATGGCTACACCTTC. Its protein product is CASSLRQGDYGYTF.

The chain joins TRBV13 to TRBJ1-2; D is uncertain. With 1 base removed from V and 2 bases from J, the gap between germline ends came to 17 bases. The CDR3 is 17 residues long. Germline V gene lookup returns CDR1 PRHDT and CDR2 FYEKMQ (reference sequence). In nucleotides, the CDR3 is TGTGCCAGCAGCTTAGCCGTACATTCTGGGGAGAACTATGGCTACACCTTC. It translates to CASSLAVHSGENYGYTF.

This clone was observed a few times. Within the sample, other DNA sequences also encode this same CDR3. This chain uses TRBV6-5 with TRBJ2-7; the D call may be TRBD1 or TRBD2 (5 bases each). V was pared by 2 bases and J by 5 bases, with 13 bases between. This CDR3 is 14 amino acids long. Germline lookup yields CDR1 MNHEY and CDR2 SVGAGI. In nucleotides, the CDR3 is TGTGCCAGCAGTTACCAAAGGGGAGCGCACGAGCAGTACTTC. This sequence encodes CASSYQRGAHEQYF.

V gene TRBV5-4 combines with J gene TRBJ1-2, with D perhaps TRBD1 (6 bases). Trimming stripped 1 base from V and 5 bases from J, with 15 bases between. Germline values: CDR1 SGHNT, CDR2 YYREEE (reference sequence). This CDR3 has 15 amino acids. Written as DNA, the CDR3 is TGTGCCAGCAGCTTGTGGACAGCGAGATGGTATGGCTACACCTTC. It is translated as CASSLWTARWYGYTF.

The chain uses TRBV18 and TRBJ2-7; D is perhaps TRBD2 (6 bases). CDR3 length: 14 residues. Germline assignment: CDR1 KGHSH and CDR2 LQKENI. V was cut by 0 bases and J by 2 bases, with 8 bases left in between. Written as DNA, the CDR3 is TGTGCCAGCTCACCACCGGGGGGAACCTACGAGCAGTACTTC. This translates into CASSPPGGTYEQYF.

The CDR3 spells CASSPDGNTEAFF. DNA of the CDR3: TGTGCCAGCAGTCCCGACGGGAACACTGAAGCTTTCTTT. This chain joins TRBV6-5 and TRBJ1-1; D uncertain. Germline V CDR1 and CDR2: MNHEY, SVGAGI. This CDR3 is 13 amino acids long. V gave up 5 bases and J gave up 1 base, with 8 bases separating them.

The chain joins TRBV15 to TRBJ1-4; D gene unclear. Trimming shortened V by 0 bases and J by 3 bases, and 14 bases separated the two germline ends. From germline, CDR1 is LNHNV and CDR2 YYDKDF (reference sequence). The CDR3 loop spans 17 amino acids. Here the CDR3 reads CATSRDNRGIPNEKLFF. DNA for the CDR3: TGTGCCACCAGCAGAGATAATCGAGGAATTCCTAATGAAAAACTGTTTTTT.

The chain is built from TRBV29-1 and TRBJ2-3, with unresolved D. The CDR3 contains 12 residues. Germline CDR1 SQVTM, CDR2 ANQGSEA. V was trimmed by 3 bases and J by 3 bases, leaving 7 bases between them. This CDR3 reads CSVEAETDTQYF. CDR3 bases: TGCAGCGTTGAGGCGGAAACAGATACGCAGTATTTT.

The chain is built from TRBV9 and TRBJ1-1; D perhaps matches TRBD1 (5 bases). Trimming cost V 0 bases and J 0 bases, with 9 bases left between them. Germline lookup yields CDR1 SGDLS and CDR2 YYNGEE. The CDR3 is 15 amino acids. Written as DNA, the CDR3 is TGTGCCAGCAGCGTAGGGTCAGGGATGAACACTGAAGCTTTCTTT. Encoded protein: CASSVGSGMNTEAFF.

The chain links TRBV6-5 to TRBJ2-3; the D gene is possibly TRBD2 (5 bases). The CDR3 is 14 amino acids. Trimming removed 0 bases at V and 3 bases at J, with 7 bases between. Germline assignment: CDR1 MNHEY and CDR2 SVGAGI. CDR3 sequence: CASSYSPGTDTQYF. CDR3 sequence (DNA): TGTGCCAGCAGTTACTCGCCGGGGACAGATACGCAGTATTTT.

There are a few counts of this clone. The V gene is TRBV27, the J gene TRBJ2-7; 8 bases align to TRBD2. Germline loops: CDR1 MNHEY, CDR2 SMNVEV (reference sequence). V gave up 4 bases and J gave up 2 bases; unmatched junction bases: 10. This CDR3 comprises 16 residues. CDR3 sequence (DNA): TGTGCCAGCAGTTATCTCGCGGGGGGCCTAACCTACGAGCAGTACTTC. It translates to CASSYLAGGLTYEQYF.

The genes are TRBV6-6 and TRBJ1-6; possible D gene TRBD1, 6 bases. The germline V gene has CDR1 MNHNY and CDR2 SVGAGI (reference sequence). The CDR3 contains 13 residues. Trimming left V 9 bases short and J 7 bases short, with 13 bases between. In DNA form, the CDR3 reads TGTGCCAGTCAGGGGATTTTAAATTCACCCCTCCACTTT. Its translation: CASQGILNSPLHF.

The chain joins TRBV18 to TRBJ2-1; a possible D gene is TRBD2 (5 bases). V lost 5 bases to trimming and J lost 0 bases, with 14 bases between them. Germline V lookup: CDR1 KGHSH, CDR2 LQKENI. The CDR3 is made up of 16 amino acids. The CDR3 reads CASSKGGEGSYNEQFF. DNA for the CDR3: TGTGCCAGCTCAAAGGGTGGAGAGGGCTCCTACAATGAGCAGTTCTTC.

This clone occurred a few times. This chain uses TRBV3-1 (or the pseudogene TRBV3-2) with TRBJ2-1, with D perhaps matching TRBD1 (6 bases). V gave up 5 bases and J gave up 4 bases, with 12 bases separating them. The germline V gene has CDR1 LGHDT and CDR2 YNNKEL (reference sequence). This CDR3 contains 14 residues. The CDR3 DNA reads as TGTGCCAGCAGCTCCGGGACACCGTACAATGAGCAGTTCTTC. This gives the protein CASSSGTPYNEQFF.

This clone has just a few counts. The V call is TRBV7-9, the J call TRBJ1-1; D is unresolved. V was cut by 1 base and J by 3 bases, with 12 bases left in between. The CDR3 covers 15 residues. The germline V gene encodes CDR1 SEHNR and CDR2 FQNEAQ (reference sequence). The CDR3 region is CASSLGAHGDTEAFF. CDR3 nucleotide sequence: TGTGCCAGCAGCTTAGGAGCCCACGGGGACACTGAAGCTTTCTTT.

The CDR3 region is CASSSLTGMYEQYF. The CDR3 DNA sequence: TGTGCCAGCAGTTCCTTGACAGGGATGTACGAGCAGTACTTC. The chain has TRBV28 and TRBJ2-7, with 7 bases that match TRBD1. With 4 bases clipped from V and 4 bases from J, the junction kept 7 bases outside the gene matches. This CDR3 has 14 amino acids. Germline V gene lookup returns CDR1 MDHEN and CDR2 SYDVKM.

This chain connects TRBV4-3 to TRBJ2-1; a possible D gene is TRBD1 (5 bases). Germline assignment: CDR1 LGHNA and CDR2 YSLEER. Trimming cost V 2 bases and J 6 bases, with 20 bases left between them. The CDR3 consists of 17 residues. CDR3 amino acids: CASSQNPQGDISNEQFF. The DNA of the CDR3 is TGCGCCAGCAGCCAAAACCCCCAGGGTGACATCTCCAATGAGCAGTTCTTC.

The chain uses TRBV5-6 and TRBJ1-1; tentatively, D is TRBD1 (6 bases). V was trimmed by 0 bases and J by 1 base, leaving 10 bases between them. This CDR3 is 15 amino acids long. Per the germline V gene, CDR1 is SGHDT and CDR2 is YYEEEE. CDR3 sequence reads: CASSLVGRGNTEAFF. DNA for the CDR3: TGTGCCAGCAGCTTGGTCGGCAGGGGGAACACTGAAGCTTTCTTT.